Shown below are 22 T cell receptor beta chains from a single sample sequenced in a study of T cells in Graves' hyperthyroidism and ophthalmopathy. RNA transcripts were the template for amplifying TCR beta CDR3 regions. The HTBI primer set was used in a first-round RT-PCR of the TCR CDR3. From the multiplex PCR reads, TCRdb called clonotypes with MiXCR, one entry per CDR3 protein. The top ten clones hold 73% of a sample with approximately 360,000 distinct CDR3 sequences, around 25% of them seen once. The specimen was blood. Source of these receptors: a middle-aged man with Graves' hyperthyroidism.

The V call is TRBV27, the J call TRBJ2-5, with 13 nucleotides matching TRBD2. Germline-derived CDR1 and CDR2 are MNHEY and SMNVEV (reference sequence). CDR3 length: 13 amino acids. With V trimmed by 5 bases and J by 11 bases, 5 bases remained unmatched. The CDR3 DNA is TGTGCCAGCAGTCCCGGACTAGCGGGAGTTCAGTACTTC. This gives the protein CASSPGLAGVQYF.

This clonotype was observed at least ten times. This chain joins TRBV2 and TRBJ1-1, with 7 bases fitting TRBD1. V dropped 4 bases and J dropped 1; count of bases not matched to a gene: 3. Germline loops: CDR1 SNHLY, CDR2 FYNNEI. The CDR3 consists of 14 residues. In nucleotides, the CDR3 is TGTGCCAGCAGTGTTGACAGGGCGAACACTGAAGCTTTCTTT. This gives the protein CASSVDRANTEAFF.

V is TRBV7-2 and J is TRBJ1-2; D gene uncertain. The V gene lost 0 bases and the J gene lost 0 bases, with 5 bases spanning the gap. This CDR3 contains 14 residues. Germline lookup yields CDR1 SGHTA and CDR2 FQGNSA. The CDR3 loop is CASSLAFPNYGYTF. CDR3 sequence (DNA): TGTGCCAGCAGCTTAGCGTTTCCTAACTATGGCTACACCTTC.

This clonotype showed up just a few times. This sequence joins TRBV19 and TRBJ1-1; D unresolved. Germline V lookup: CDR1 LNHDA, CDR2 SQIVND (reference sequence). This CDR3 comprises 13 residues. V gave up 3 bases and J gave up 1 base, with 6 bases separating them. The CDR3 spells CASSMSGNTEAFF. The CDR3 DNA sequence: TGTGCCAGTAGTATGTCAGGGAACACTGAAGCTTTCTTT.

This clonotype occurred many times. For the CDR3, the DNA is TGTGCCAGCAGCCGAGACAGGGACGATCAGCCCCAGCATTTT. Amino acids: CASSRDRDDQPQHF. The rearrangement joins TRBV12-3 or TRBV12-4 to TRBJ1-5; 7 nucleotides align to TRBD1. This CDR3 spans 14 amino acids. J gave up 5 bases and V 6 bases, and 7 bases lay outside the gene matches.

This clonotype was recorded many times. The chain employs TRBV11-2 and TRBJ2-3, with 8 bases identical to TRBD2. Germline assignment: CDR1 SGHAT and CDR2 FQNNGV. After removal of 6 bases from V and 0 bases from J, the junction contained 5 bases not matched to a gene. The CDR3 has 15 amino acids. In nucleotides, the CDR3 is TGTGCCAGCAGGAGACTAGCGCAGAGCACAGATACGCAGTATTTT. Protein: CASRRLAQSTDTQYF.

This clonotype was counted between two and nine times. The chain couples TRBV19 to TRBJ2-3; D tentatively fits TRBD1 or TRBD2 (5 bases each). Germline assignment: CDR1 LNHDA and CDR2 SQIVND (reference sequence). The CDR3 is made up of 17 amino acids. Trimming shortened V by 5 bases and J by 4 bases, and 22 bases separated the two germline ends. CDR3 sequence: CASSVSGGVAPADTQYF. The CDR3 DNA is TGTGCCAGTAGTGTCTCTGGGGGAGTCGCCCCCGCAGATACGCAGTATTTT. The full variable domain, rest sourced from reference TRBV19 and TRBJ2-3, is DGGITQSPKYLFRKEGQNVTLSCEQNLNHDAMYWYRQDPGQGLRLIYYSQIVNDFQKGDIAEGYSVSREKKESFPLTVTSAQKNPTAFYLCASSVSGGVAPADTQYFGPGTRLTVL.

There are many counts of this clonotype. The gene calls are TRBV11-2 and TRBJ2-7; D is possibly TRBD2 (6 bases). This CDR3 has 15 residues. Trimming took off 2 bases at V and 3 bases at J, with 14 bases between the two ends. Germline V CDR1 and CDR2: SGHAT, FQNNGV. DNA of the CDR3: TGTGCCAGCAGCTTAAGCCCCGGAGGGGTCTACGAGCAGTACTTC. It encodes CASSLSPGGVYEQYF. Full variable domain (missing parts from reference TRBV11-2 and TRBJ2-7): EAGVAQSPRYKIIEKRQSVAFWCNPISGHATLYWYQQILGQGPKLLIQFQNNGVVDDSQLPKDRFSAERLKGVDSTLKIQPAKLEDSAVYLCASSLSPGGVYEQYFGPGTRLTVT.

V is TRBV27 and J is TRBJ2-6, with 7 bases identical to TRBD1. This CDR3 comprises 17 residues. The germline CDR1 and CDR2 sequences are MNHEY and SMNVEV (reference sequence). V lost 6 bases, J lost 4 bases, and 12 bases stayed unmatched. The CDR3 here is CASSRTDRVAGANVLTF. The CDR3 DNA sequence: TGTGCCAGCAGCCGGACCGACAGGGTCGCCGGGGCCAACGTCCTGACTTTC.

This clonotype was recorded at least ten times. V and J are TRBV2 and TRBJ2-3; D gene uncertain. V lost 4 bases, J lost 0 bases, and 11 bases lay in between. CDR3 length: 15 amino acids. CDR1 SNHLY and CDR2 FYNNEI come from the germline V gene. Here the CDR3 reads CASSVRSGSTDTQYF. The CDR3 DNA reads TGTGCCAGCAGTGTAAGGTCCGGGAGCACAGATACGCAGTATTTT.

V is TRBV6-2 or TRBV6-3 and J is TRBJ2-7, with 9 bases matching TRBD2. This CDR3 spans 17 amino acids. Germline trimming cut 3 bases from V and 3 bases from J; bases unmatched to any gene: 12. CDR1 MNHEY and CDR2 SVGEGT come from the germline V gene. CDR3 loop: CASSYVGGTSLDYEQYF. CDR3 DNA: TGTGCCAGCAGTTATGTGGGGGGGACTAGCCTAGACTACGAGCAGTACTTC.

This clonotype was detected a few times. The genes are TRBV11-3 and TRBJ2-2; tentative D call: TRBD2 (6 bases). Trimming pared 5 bases from V and 4 bases from J, leaving 14 bases between. Per the germline V gene, CDR1 is SGHNT and CDR2 is YENEEA. The CDR3 length is 15 residues. The DNA of the CDR3 is TGTGCCAGCAGCCGGGACTCCCTCGGCACCGGGGAGCTGTTTTTT. This encodes CASSRDSLGTGELFF.

V gene TRBV5-6 combines with J gene TRBJ2-7; D might be TRBD1 or TRBD2, each matching 5 bases. Trimming removed 3 bases at V and 3 bases at J, with 10 bases between. The V gene's germline CDR1 is SGHDT and CDR2 YYEEEE. This CDR3 is built from 13 residues. For the CDR3, the DNA is TGTGCCAGCAGCTCCAGGGAGAACTACGAGCAGTACTTC. Protein product: CASSSRENYEQYF.

V usage is TRBV28 and J usage is TRBJ2-4; a weak D match, TRBD2 (6 bases). The CDR3 loop spans 13 amino acids. V lost 8 bases and J lost 9, with 17 bases in between. Germline CDR1 MDHEN, CDR2 SYDVKM. CDR3 in DNA: TGTGCCAGCCAGTCGGGAGATAGGGGCATTCAGTACTTC. Translating it yields CASQSGDRGIQYF.

The chain couples TRBV5-1 to TRBJ1-6; D uncertain. Germline V lookup: CDR1 SGHRS, CDR2 YFSETQ. The V end was cut by 0 bases, the J end by 7 bases, with 14 bases between. CDR3 size: 16 residues. In DNA, the CDR3 is TGCGCCAGCAGCTTGGCCGAGGGTTTCGAAAATTCACCCCTCCACTTT. This gives the protein CASSLAEGFENSPLHF.

The CDR3: CASSPATSGMGTDEQFF. The DNA of the CDR3 is TGTGCCAGCTCACCCGCGACTAGCGGGATGGGTACGGATGAGCAGTTCTTC. The chain recombines TRBV18 with TRBJ2-1; 11 bases agree with TRBD2. Germline CDR1 and CDR2: KGHSH and LQKENI. The CDR3 extends over 17 amino acids. V lost 3 bases and J lost 8; bases outside the gene matches: 12. The full variable domain, with the rest looked up from reference TRBV18 and TRBJ2-1, is NAGVMQNPRHLVRRRGQEARLRCSPMKGHSHVYWYRQLPEEGLKFMVYLQKENIIDESGMPKERFSAEFPKEGPSILRIQQVVRGDSAAYFCASSPATSGMGTDEQFFGPGTRLTVL.

The chain has TRBV28 and TRBJ2-5; D remains unclear. Germline loops: CDR1 MDHEN, CDR2 SYDVKM. The CDR3 contains 15 residues. V lost 3 bases, J lost 0 bases, and 11 bases lay in between. The CDR3 DNA reads as TGTGCCAGCAGTTTTGTAAACATGGACCAAGAGACCCAGTACTTC. Its protein is CASSFVNMDQETQYF.

Only a few counts were recorded for this clonotype. The rearrangement uses TRBV7-9 and TRBJ2-5, with D possibly TRBD2 on 6 matching bases. V was trimmed by 2 bases and J by 2 bases, leaving 15 bases between them. The CDR3 totals 16 residues. CDR1 SEHNR and CDR2 FQNEAQ come from the germline V gene (reference sequence). The CDR3 DNA reads TGTGCCAGCAGCTTACACCACGTTGGGGGGCAAGAGACCCAGTACTTC. Residues: CASSLHHVGGQETQYF.

The CDR3 sequence is CASSQDIGTNAKTQYF. CDR3 sequence (DNA): TGCGCCAGCAGCCAAGATATTGGGACTAACGCGAAGACCCAGTACTTC. This rearrangement joins TRBV4-1 to TRBJ2-5; 7 nucleotides align to TRBD2. Germline assignment: CDR1 MGHRA and CDR2 YSYEKL. Trimming at V came to 0 bases and at J to 6 bases, leaving 10 bases not matched to a gene. This CDR3 has 16 residues.

Details on this clonotype: Sequence at one end of the junction differs from germline and may be a read error. The chain joins TRBV20-1 to TRBJ2-1, with 8 bases aligning to TRBD2. The CDR3 length is 16 residues. The germline V gene encodes CDR1 DFQATT and CDR2 SNEGSKA (reference sequence). The DNA for the CDR3 is TGCAGTGCTACCAAGATTAGCGGGACCTCCAACAATGAGCAGTTCTTC. This sequence encodes CSATKISGTSNNEQFF.

This clonotype has just a few counts. V is TRBV20-1 and J is TRBJ1-1; D gene unclear. The V end lost 3 bases, the J end lost 5 bases, and 13 bases lay between the germline ends. CDR1 is DFQATT, CDR2 SNEGSKA, per germline (reference sequence). This CDR3 contains 13 residues. CDR3 DNA sequence: TGCAGTGCTAGTTCTGGGTATGGAACTGAAGCTTTCTTT. Translated: CSASSGYGTEAFF.

This clonotype has more than one count but fewer than ten. V is TRBV11-2 and J is TRBJ1-2, with D possibly being TRBD1 (5 bases). Germline V CDR1 and CDR2: SGHAT, FQNNGV. V was pared by 4 bases and J by 4 bases, with 13 bases between. This CDR3 region has 14 residues. Here the CDR3 reads CASSSLGLSYGYTF. The DNA of the CDR3 is TGTGCCAGCAGCTCCCTGGGACTATCCTATGGCTACACCTTC.